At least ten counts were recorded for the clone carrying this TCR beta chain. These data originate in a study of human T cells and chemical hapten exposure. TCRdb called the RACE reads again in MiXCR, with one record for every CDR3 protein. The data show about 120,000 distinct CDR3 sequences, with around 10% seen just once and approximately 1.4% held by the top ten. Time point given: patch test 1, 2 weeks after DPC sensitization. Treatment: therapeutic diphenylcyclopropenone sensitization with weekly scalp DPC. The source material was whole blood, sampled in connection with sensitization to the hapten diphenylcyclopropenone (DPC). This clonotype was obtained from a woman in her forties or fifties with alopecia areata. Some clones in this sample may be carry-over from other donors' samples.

CDR3 in DNA: TGCAGTGCTCTGACCGGGACAGCGATACAGTATGGCTACACCTTC. It translates to CSALTGTAIQYGYTF. The V call is TRBV20-1, the J call TRBJ1-2; 7 bases are shared with TRBD1. The trim removed 5 bases at V and 5 bases at J, leaving 14 bases unmatched. The germline V gene has CDR1 DFQATT and CDR2 SNEGSKA (reference sequence). This CDR3 is 15 amino acids long.